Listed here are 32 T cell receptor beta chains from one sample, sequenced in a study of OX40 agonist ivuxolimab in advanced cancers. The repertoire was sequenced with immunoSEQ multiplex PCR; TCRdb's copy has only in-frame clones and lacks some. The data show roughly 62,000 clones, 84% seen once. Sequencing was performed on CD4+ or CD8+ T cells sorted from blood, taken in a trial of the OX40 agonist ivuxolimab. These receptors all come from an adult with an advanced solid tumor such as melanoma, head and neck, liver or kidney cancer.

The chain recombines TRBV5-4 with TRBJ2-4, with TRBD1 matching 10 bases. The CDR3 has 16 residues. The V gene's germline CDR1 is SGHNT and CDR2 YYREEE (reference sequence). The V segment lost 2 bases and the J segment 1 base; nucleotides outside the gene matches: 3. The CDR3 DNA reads TGTGCCAGCAGCTTCGGGACAGGGGTCGCCAAAAACATTCAGTACTTC. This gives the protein CASSFGTGVAKNIQYF.

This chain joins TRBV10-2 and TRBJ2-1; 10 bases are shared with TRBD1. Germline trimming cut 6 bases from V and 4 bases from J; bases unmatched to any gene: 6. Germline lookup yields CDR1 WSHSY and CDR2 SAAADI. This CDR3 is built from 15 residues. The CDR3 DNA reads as TGCGCCAGCAGAAGACGGGACAGGGGATACAATGAGCAGTTCTTC. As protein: CASRRRDRGYNEQFF.

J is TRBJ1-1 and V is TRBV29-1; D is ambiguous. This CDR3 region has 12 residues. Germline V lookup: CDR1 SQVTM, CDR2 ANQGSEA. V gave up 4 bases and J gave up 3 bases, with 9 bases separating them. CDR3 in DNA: TGCAGCGTTGGTTCAAGTTACACTGAAGCTTTCTTT. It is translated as CSVGSSYTEAFF.

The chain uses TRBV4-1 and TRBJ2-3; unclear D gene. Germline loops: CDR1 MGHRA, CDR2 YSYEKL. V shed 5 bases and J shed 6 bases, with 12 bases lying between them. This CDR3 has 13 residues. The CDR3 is CASSDEGGDTQYF. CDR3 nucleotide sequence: TGCGCCAGCAGCGACGAAGGTGGGGATACGCAGTATTTT.

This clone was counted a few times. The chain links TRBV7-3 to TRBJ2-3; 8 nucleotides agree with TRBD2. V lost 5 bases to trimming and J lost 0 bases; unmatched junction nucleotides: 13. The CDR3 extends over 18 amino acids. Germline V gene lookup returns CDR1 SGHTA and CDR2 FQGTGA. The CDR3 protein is CASSPGRGGRSSTDTQYF. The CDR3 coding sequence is TGTGCCAGCAGCCCTGGGCGGGGCGGGAGGTCTAGCACAGATACGCAGTATTTT. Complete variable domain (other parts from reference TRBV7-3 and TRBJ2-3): GAGVSQTPSNKVTEKGKYVELRCDPISGHTALYWYRQSLGQGPEFLIYFQGTGAADDSGLPNDRFFAVRPEGSVSTLKIQRTERGDSAVYLCASSPGRGGRSSTDTQYFGPGTRLTVL.

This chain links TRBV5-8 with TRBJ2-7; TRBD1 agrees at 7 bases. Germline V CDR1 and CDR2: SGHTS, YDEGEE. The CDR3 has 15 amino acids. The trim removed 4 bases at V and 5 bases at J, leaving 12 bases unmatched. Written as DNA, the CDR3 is TGTGCCAGCAGCCTGACGTGGACAGGAAAACACGAGCAGTACTTC. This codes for CASSLTWTGKHEQYF.

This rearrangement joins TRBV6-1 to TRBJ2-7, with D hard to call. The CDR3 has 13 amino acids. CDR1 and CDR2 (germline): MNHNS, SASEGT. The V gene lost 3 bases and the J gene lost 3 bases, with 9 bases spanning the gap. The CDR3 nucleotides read TGTGCCAGCAGTGAGGCGTCGGGCTACGAGCAGTACTTC. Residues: CASSEASGYEQYF.

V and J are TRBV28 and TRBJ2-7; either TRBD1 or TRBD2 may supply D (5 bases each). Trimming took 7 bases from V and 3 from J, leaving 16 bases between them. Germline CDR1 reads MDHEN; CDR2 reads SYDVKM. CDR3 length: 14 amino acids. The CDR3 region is CASTNRDGHYEQYF. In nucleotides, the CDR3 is TGTGCCAGCACCAACCGGGACGGACACTACGAGCAGTACTTC.

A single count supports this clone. CDR3 DNA sequence: TGTGCCAGCAGCAAAGGGCCGGATTCACCCCTCCACTTT. Its protein is CASSKGPDSPLHF. The V and J genes are TRBV21-1 and TRBJ1-6. TRBV21-1 constitutes a pseudogene. This CDR3 spans 13 amino acids.

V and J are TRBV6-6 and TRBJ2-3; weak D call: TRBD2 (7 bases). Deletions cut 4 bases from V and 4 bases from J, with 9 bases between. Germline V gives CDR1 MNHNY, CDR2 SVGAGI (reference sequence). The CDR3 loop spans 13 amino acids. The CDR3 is CASSWEGADTQYF. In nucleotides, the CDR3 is TGTGCCAGCAGTTGGGAGGGGGCAGATACGCAGTATTTT.

CDR3 region: CSVETGQANTGELFF. The CDR3 DNA sequence: TGCAGCGTCGAGACGGGACAGGCGAACACCGGGGAGCTGTTTTTT. The gene calls are TRBV29-1 and TRBJ2-2, with 8 bases aligning to TRBD1. The CDR3 has 15 residues. Germline assignment: CDR1 SQVTM and CDR2 ANQGSEA. With 6 bases clipped from V and 0 bases from J, the junction kept 6 bases outside the gene matches.

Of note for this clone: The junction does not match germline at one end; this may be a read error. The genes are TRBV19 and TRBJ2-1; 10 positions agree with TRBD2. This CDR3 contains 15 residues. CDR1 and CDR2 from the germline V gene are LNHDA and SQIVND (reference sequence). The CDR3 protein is CASSITSGGANEQFF. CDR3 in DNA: TGTGCCAGCAGTATAACCAGCGGGGGGGCCAATGAGCAGTTCTTC.

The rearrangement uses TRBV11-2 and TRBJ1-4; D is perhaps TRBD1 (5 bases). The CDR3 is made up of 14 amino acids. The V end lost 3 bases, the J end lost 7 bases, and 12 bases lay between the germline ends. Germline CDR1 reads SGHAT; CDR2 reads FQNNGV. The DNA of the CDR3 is TGTGCCAGCAGCTTTTCAGGGTTGAGTGAAAAACTGTTTTTT. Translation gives CASSFSGLSEKLFF.

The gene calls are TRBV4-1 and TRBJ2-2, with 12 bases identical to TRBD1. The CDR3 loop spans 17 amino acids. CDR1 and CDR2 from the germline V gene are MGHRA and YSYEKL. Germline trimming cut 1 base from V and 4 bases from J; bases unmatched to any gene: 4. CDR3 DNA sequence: TGCGCCAGCAGCCAAGCGCCGGGACAGGGGGCCACCGGGGAGCTGTTTTTT. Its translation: CASSQAPGQGATGELFF.

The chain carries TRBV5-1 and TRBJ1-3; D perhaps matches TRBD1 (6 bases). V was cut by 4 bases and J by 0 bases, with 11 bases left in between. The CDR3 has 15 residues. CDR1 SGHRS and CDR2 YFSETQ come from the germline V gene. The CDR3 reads CASSLDRNSGNTIYF. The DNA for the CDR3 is TGCGCCAGCAGCCTGGACAGAAACTCTGGAAACACCATATATTTT. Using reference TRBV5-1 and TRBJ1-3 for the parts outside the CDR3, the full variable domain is KAGVTQTPRYLIKTRGQQVTLSCSPISGHRSVSWYQQTPGQGLQFLFEYFSETQRNKGNFPGRFSGRQFSNSRSEMNVSTLELGDSALYLCASSLDRNSGNTIYFGEGSWLTVV.

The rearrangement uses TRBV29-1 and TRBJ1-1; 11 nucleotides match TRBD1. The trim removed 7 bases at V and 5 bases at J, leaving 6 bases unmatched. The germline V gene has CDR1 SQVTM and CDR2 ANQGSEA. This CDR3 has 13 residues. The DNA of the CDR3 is TGCAGCGGCCTCCGGGACAGGGGGACTGAAGCTTTCTTT. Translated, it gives CSGLRDRGTEAFF.

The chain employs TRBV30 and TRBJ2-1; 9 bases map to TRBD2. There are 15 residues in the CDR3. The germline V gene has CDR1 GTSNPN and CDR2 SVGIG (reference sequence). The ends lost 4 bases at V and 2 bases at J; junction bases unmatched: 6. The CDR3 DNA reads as TGTGCCTGGATGCTAGCGGGGAGCACCTACAATGAGCAGTTCTTC. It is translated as CAWMLAGSTYNEQFF.

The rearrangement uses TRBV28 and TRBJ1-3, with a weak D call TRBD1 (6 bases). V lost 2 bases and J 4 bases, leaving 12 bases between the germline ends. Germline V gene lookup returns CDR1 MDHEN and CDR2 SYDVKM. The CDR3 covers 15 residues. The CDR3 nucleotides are TGTGCCAGCAGTTTAGGGCAGGGGAGCGGAAACACCATATATTTT. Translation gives CASSLGQGSGNTIYF.

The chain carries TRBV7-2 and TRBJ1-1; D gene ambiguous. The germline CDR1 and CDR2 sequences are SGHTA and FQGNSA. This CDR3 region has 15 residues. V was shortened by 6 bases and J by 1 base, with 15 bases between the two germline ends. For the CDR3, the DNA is TGTGCCAGCAGGTATTCCCAAGTCGCGAACACTGAAGCTTTCTTT. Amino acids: CASRYSQVANTEAFF.

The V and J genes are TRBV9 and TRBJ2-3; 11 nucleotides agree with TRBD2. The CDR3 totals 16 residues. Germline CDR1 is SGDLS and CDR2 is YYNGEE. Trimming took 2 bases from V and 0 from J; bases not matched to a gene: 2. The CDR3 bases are TGTGCCAGCAGCGTCATAGCGGGAGGGAGCACAGATACGCAGTATTTT. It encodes CASSVIAGGSTDTQYF.

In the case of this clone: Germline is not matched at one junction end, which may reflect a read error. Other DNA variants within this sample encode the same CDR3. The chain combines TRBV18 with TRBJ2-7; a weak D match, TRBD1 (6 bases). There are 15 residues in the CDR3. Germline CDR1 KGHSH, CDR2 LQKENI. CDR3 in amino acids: CASSPPGQFSYEQYF. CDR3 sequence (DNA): TGTGCAAGCTCACCACCAGGACAGTTCTCCTACGAGCAGTACTTC.

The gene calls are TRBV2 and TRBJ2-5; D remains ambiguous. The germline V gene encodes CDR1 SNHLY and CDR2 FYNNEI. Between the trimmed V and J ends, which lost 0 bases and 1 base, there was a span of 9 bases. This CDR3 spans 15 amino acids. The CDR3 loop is CASSEALHTQETQYF. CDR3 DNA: TGTGCCAGCAGTGAAGCGCTTCACACCCAAGAGACCCAGTACTTC. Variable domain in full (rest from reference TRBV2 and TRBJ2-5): EPEVTQTPSHQVTQMGQEVILRCVPISNHLYFYWYRQILGQKVEFLVSFYNNEISEKSEIFDDQFSVERPDGSNFTLKIRSTKLEDSAMYFCASSEALHTQETQYFGPGTRLLVL.

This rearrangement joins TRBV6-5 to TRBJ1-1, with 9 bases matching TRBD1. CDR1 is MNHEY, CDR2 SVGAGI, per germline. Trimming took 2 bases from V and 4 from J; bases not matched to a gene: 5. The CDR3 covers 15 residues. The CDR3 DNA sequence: TGTGCCAGCAGTTACCTCGGACAGGGGCCCACTGAAGCTTTCTTT. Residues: CASSYLGQGPTEAFF.

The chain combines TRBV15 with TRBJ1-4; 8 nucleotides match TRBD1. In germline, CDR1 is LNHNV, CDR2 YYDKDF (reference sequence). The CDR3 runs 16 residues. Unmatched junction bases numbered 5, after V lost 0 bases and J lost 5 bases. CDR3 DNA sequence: TGTGCCACCAGCAGAGATAGGCAGGGGGCAAATGAAAAACTGTTTTTT. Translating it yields CATSRDRQGANEKLFF.

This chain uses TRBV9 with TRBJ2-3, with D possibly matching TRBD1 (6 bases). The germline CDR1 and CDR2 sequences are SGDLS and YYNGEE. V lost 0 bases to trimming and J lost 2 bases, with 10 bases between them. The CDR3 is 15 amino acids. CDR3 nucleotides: TGTGCCAGCAGCGTAGAACAGGGCCCCACAGATACGCAGTATTTT. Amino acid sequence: CASSVEQGPTDTQYF.

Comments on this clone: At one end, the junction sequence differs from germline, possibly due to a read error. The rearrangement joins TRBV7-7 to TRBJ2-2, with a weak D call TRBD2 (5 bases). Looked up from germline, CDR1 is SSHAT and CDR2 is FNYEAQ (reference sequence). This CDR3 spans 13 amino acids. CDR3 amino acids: CASSLAPGGELFF. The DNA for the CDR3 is TGTGCTAGCAGCTTAGCGCCGGGGGGGGAGCTGTTTTTT. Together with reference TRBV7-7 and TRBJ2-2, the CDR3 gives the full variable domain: GAGVSQSPRYKVTKRGQDVTLRCDPISSHATLYWYQQALGQGPEFLTYFNYEAQPDKSGLPSDRFSAERPEGSISTLTIQRTEQRDSAMYRCASSLAPGGELFFGEGSRLTVL.

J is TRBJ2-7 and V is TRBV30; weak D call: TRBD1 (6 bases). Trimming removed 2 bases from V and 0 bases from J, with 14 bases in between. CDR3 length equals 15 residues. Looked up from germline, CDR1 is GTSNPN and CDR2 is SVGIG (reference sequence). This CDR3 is CAWSNRAMSSYEQYF. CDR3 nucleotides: TGTGCCTGGAGTAACAGGGCCATGAGCTCCTACGAGCAGTACTTC. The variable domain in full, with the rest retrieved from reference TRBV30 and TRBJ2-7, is SQTIHQWPATLVQPVGSPLSLECTVEGTSNPNLYWYRQAAGRGLQLLFYSVGIGQISSEVPQNLSASRPQDRQFILSSKKLLLSDSGFYLCAWSNRAMSSYEQYFGPGTRLTVT.

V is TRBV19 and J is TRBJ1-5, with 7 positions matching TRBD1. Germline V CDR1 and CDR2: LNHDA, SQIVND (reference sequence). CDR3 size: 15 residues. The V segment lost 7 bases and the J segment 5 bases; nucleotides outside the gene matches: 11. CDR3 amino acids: CASKDRGQQYQPQHF. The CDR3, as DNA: TGTGCCAGTAAGGATAGGGGACAGCAGTATCAGCCCCAGCATTTT.

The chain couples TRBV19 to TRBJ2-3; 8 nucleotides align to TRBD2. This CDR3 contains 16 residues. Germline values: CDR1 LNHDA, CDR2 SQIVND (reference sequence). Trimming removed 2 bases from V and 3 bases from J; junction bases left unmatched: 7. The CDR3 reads CASSIYGGRLTDTQYF. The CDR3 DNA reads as TGTGCCAGTAGTATATACGGCGGGAGGTTAACAGATACGCAGTATTTT.

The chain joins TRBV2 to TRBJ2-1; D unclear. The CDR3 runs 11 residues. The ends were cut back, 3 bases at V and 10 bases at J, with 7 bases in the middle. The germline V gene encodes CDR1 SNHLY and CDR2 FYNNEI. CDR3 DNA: TGTGCCAGCAGTGATGGTAGCGAGCAGTTCTTC. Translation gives CASSDGSEQFF.

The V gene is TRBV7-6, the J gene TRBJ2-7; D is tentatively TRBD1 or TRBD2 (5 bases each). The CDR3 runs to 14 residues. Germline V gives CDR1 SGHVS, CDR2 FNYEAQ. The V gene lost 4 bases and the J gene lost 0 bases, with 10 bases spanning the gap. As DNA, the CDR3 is TGTGCCAGCAGCTCAAGGGACGGCTCCTACGAGCAGTACTTC. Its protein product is CASSSRDGSYEQYF.

This CDR3 is CASSPRGWTSDTDTQYF. In DNA, the CDR3 is TGTGCCAGCAGCCCTAGGGGTTGGACTAGCGACACAGATACGCAGTATTTT. The chain is built from TRBV7-8 and TRBJ2-3; 9 positions agree with TRBD2. The V gene's germline CDR1 is SGHVS and CDR2 FQNEAQ. The CDR3 covers 17 residues. V was pared by 5 bases and J by 2 bases, with 11 bases of the junction left unmatched.